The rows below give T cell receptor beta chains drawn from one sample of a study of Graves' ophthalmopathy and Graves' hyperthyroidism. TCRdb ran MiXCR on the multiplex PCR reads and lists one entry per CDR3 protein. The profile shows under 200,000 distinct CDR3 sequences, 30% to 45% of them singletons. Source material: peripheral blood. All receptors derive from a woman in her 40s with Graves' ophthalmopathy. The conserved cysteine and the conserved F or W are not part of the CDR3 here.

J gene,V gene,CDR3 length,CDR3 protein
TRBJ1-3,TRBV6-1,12,ASSEALLVGTIY
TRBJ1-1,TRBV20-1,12,SARDLELGTEAF
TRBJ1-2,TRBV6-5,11,ASSYEGRGGYT
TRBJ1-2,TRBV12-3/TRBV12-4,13,ASSLAGPFNYGYT
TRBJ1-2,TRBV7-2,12,ASSLAPTGSGYT
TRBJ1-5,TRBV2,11,ASRGTENQPQH
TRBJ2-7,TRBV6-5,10,ASSPTDYEQY
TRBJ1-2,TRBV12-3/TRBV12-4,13,ASSFVPGQGSGYT
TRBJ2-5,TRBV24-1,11,ATSVGGAETQY
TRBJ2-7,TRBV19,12,ASSNTITSGEQY
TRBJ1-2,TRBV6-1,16,ASSEEEGVGGSTYGYT
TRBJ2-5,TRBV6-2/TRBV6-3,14,ASILNLRDGQETQY
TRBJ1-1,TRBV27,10,ASSFPDGEAF
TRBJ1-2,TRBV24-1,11,ATSDPSSTGYT
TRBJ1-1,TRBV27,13,ASSLSAGGASRAF
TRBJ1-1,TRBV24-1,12,ATTAGGRETEAF
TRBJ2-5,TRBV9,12,ASSVGMQGETQY
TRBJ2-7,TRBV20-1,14,SASDRSGTSGYEQY
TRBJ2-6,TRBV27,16,ASSLRTGVHSGANVLT
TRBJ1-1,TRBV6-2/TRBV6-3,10,ASSDERSEAF
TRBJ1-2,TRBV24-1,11,ATRDRDDYGYT
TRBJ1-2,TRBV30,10,AWNYRNYGYT
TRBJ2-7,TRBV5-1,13,ASSLEVVSSYEQY
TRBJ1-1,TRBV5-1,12,ASKSPGVRTEAF
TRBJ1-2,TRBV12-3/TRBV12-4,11,ASTSSTRYGYT
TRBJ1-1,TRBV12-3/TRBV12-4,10,ASSHRQIEAF
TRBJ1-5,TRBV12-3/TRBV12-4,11,ASSTFGDQPQH
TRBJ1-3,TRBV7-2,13,ASSLGSSSGNTIY
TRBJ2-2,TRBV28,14,ASSLWDRGFTGELF